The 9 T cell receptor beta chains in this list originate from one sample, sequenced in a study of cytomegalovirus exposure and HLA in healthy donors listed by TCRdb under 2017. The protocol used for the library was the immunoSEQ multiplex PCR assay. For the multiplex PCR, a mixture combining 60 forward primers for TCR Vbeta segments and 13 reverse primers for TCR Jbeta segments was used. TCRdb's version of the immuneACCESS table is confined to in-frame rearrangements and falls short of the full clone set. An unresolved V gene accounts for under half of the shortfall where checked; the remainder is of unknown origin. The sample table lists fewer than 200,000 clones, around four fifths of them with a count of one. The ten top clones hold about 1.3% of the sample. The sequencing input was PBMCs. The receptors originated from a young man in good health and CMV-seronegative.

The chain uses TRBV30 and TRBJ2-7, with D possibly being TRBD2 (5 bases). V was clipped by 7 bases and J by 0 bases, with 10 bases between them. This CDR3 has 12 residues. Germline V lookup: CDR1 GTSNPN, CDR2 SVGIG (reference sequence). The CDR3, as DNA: TGTGCCTTAGGACGGGACTCCTACGAGCAGTACTTC. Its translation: CALGRDSYEQYF.

CDR3 coding DNA: TGTGCCATCACCACGGACAGGGACGACGGCTACACCTTC. Encoded protein: CAITTDRDDGYTF. V gene TRBV10-3 combines with J gene TRBJ1-2, with 8 nucleotides matching TRBD1. The J segment lost 8 bases and the V segment lost 7 bases, leaving 9 bases of the junction unmatched. CDR3 length: 13 amino acids. From germline, CDR1 is ENHRY and CDR2 SYGVKD.

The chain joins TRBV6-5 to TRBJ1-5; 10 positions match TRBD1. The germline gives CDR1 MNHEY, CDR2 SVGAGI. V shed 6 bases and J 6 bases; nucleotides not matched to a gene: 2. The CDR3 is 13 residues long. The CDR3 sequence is CASRTGGSQPQHF. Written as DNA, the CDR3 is TGTGCCAGCAGGACAGGGGGCTCTCAGCCCCAGCATTTT.

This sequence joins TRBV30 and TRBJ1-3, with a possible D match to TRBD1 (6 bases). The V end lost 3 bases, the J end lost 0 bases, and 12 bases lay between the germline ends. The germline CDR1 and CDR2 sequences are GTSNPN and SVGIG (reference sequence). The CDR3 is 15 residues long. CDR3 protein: CAWSPGQISGNTIYF. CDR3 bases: TGTGCCTGGAGCCCAGGACAGATCTCTGGAAACACCATATATTTT.

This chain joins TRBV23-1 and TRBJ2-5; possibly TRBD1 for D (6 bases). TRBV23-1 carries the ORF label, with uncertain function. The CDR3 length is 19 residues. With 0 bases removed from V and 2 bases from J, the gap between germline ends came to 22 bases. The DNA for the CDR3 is TGCGCCAGCAGTCAATCGGGACAAAGCAGGGTAGGGAGTCAAGAGACCCAGTACTTC. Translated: CASSQSGQSRVGSQETQYF.

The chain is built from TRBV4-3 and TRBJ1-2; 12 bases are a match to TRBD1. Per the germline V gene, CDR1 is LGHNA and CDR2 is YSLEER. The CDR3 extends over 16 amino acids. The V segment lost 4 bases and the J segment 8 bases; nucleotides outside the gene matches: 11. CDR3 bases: TGCGCCAGCAGCCCGGGACAGGGGGCGCAATTTCGGGGCTACACCTTC. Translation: CASSPGQGAQFRGYTF.

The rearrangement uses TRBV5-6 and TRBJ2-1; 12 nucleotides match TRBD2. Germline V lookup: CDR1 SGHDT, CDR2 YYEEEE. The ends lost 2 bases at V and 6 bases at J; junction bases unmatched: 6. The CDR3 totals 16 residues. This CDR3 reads CASSLNGLAGLNEQFF. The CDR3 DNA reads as TGTGCCAGCAGCTTAAATGGACTAGCGGGACTCAATGAGCAGTTCTTC.

This CDR3 reads CASSLVLAGRETQYF. The CDR3 DNA reads TGTGCCAGCAGCTTAGTCTTAGCGGGGCGAGAGACCCAGTACTTC. The genes are TRBV7-8 and TRBJ2-5; 8 bases match TRBD2. With 1 base clipped from V and 4 bases from J, the junction kept 5 bases outside the gene matches. Per the germline V gene, CDR1 is SGHVS and CDR2 is FQNEAQ. The CDR3 sequence is 15 residues long.

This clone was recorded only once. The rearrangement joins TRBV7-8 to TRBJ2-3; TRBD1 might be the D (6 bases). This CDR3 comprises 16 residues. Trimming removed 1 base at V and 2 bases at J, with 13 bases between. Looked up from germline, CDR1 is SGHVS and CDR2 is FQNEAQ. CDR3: CASSLGTGINTDTQYF. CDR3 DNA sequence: TGTGCCAGCAGCTTAGGAACAGGGATAAACACAGATACGCAGTATTTT.